This entry is about one T cell receptor (beta chain). What antigen it recognizes has not been identified. Base qualities are not at hand, and no much larger clone is one base apart. The CDR3 holds 18 amino acids from the cysteine to the phenylalanine. Only CDR3 DNA is held: 54 bases, read in frame from base 1. The immunoSEQ Assay, a bias-controlled multiplex PCR, was used to amplify TCRbeta CDR3 regions from genomic DNA. Per the authors' processing: Nucleated cell counts per sample were estimated from amplification of reference gene primers within the assay. To quantify the absolute abundance of each unique TCRbeta CDR3 rearrangement, sequence reads were collapsed and filtered. For each sample, productive Simpson clonality was calculated by taking the square root of Simpson's diversity index across productive rearrangements. Here the immuneACCESS table is served through TCRdb, limited to in-frame sequences with V and J called. Missing clones are a known gap in these copies; in checked studies unresolved V genes cover under half, and the rest lacks a known reason. V and J calls and clone size are as listed in that table; D and trimming were resolved from the DNA. In this sample the table shows around 380,000 clones, 70% to 90% of which occur a single time. Approximately 1.2% of the sample comes from the top ten.

This entry belongs to a study of blood T cell repertoires in COVID-19 (dated by TCRdb to the early 2020s). The study in broad terms: Collaborator samples came from the United States, Italy and Spain and covered acute and convalescent phases of COVID-19. The material from the prospective study consisted of cDNA or gDNA derived from T cells, B-cell-depleted T cells, or PBMCs. The dataset comprised deeply sampled blood TCRbeta repertoires from subjects exposed to, actively infected with, or recovered from COVID-19. The repertoires were made available in a free public database intended to serve as a resource for research on the immune response to SARS-CoV-2. The samples were drawn from two sources: the first 160 participants of the ongoing ImmuneRACE study, and about 1,300 subjects contributed by 6 global collaborators. The sample metadata nearly always contained a de-identified subject ID, COVID-19 status, age in years and sex. Where available, HLA class I and class II types were taken from metadata supplied by the sample provider and were not determined by assay-based typing.

Enrolling through a virtual design, the prospective study's participants ranged in age from roughly 18 to 100 years and lived across around 25 United States geographic areas. In the prospective study, participants were assigned to cohorts based on the clinical history participants reported in a screening survey and a study questionnaire. Recovered participants in ImmuneRACE Cohort 3 were defined by two consecutive negative NP/OP PCR tests, clearance by a healthcare professional, or resolution of symptoms. In the prospective study, mobile phlebotomists collected whole blood, serum and a nasopharyngeal or oropharyngeal swab from each participant. Prospective study participants could optionally give additional blood draws and questionnaires over an approximately two-month period. Prospective study blood samples were shipped either frozen or at room temperature before DNA extraction. The research as a whole found: How much clinical and demographic metadata was included differed by source and by participant, and the metadata was provided uncurated.

This chain is built from TRBV21-1 and TRBJ2-1; the D call in the table, TRBD2, was not verified against the DNA. TRBV21-1 is annotated as a pseudogene. The sequence was obtained from a man aged 25-40 years who had recovered from COVID-19. The sequencing sample was made of PBMCs or T cells enriched from blood (not recorded which). The CDR3 has the sequence CASSNVGTGGGTNNEQFF. The bases are TGTGCCAGCAGCAACGTTGGGACTGGCGGGGGGACTAACAATGAGCAGTTCTTC.